These T cell receptor beta chains were read from a single sample in a study of shared clonotypes between healthy human individuals. Data came from immunoSEQ multiplex PCR; TCRdb stores just in-frame clones and leaves some out. This sample carries some 1 million clones, more than 65% of them seen once, and the ten largest clones take around 1.5%. Specimen: memory CD4+ T cells sorted from blood. The receptor set was obtained from a man aged 18 to 29 in good health. The CDR3 runs from the conserved cysteine through the conserved F or W. A D gene is named only where the DNA matches it firmly. Clone size appears in some rows only: once, few, many, or a class for an expanded clone.

>.|TRBJ2-6|TRBV27|.
TGTGCCAGCAGGTCTGGGGCCAACGTCCTGACTTTC
CASRSGANVLTF
>.|TRBJ1-2|TRBV19|.
TGTGCCAGTAGTACCTCTACTGGAAAGGTGGCTCATGGCTACACCTTC
CASSTSTGKVAHGYTF
>TRBD1|TRBJ1-1|TRBV28|.
TGTGCCAGCGGCCATCTCACAGGGGGCCGCACTGAAGCTTTCTTT
CASGHLTGGRTEAFF
>.|TRBJ1-5|TRBV25-1|few
TGTGCCAGCAGTGCGGGTTTCAATCAGCCCCAGCATTTT
CASSAGFNQPQHF
>.|TRBJ1-2|TRBV9|.
TGTGCCAGCAGCGCAGACCACGTTGGAGGGCAAGTTGGCTACACCTTC
CASSADHVGGQVGYTF
>TRBD2|TRBJ2-1|TRBV4-1|few
TGCGCCAGCAGCCAAGATCAGGGACTAGCGGGTATTGAGCAGTTCTTC
CASSQDQGLAGIEQFF
>.|TRBJ2-2|TRBV5-4|once
TGTGCCAGCAGCTTGGGGAGTTTGGTCGTTTCCACCGGGGAGCTGTTTTTT
CASSLGSLVVSTGELFF
>.|TRBJ1-5|TRBV4-3|.
TGCGCCAGCAGCCAAGATTTAGCGGTTCAGCCCCAGCATTTT
CASSQDLAVQPQHF
>.|TRBJ2-7|TRBV18|.
TGTGCCAGCTCACCAGGGCACGACTACGAGCAGTACTTC
CASSPGHDYEQYF
>TRBD1|TRBJ1-2|TRBV2|.
TGTGCCAGCAGTTTGGGACAGATAACTAACTATGGCTACACCTTC
CASSLGQITNYGYTF
>TRBD1|TRBJ2-1|TRBV25-1|.
TGTGCCAGCAGTACACGGACAGGGGAAAGGGGGTACAATGAGCAGTTCTTC
CASSTRTGERGYNEQFF
>TRBD1|TRBJ1-2|TRBV19|.
TGTGCCAGTAGTACCGCAGGGACAGGGAACTATGGCTACACCTTC
CASSTAGTGNYGYTF
>TRBD1|TRBJ1-1|TRBV10-3|.
TGTGCCATCAGTGCTGACAGGGCTAAAGCAACTGAAGCTTTCTTT
CAISADRAKATEAFF
>.|TRBJ2-2|TRBV7-9|.
TGTGCCAGCAGCTCCAACAAGAACACCGGGGAGCTGTTTTTT
CASSSNKNTGELFF
>.|TRBJ1-6|TRBV6-4|many
TGTGCCAGCAGTGACTCAACGTGGGGACGGTCACCCCTCCACTTT
CASSDSTWGRSPLHF
>.|TRBJ1-5|TRBV2|.
TGTGCCAGCAGGATGGGAGAAAAGGGGCCCCAGCATTTT
CASRMGEKGPQHF
>.|TRBJ1-5|TRBV5-5|once
TGTGCCAGCAGCTTGGGAGTGGGGGCCCTCAATCAGCCCCAGCATTTT
CASSLGVGALNQPQHF
>TRBD2|TRBJ2-1|TRBV10-3|.
TGTGCCATCAGTGAGTCTACCCTAGCGGGAGGGGGCGAGCAGTTCTTC
CAISESTLAGGGEQFF
>TRBD1|TRBJ2-1|TRBV11-2|.
TGTGCCAGCAGCTTAGCCCAGGGGGCAAATGAGCAGTTCTTC
CASSLAQGANEQFF
>.|TRBJ2-1|TRBV9|few
TGTGCCAGCAGCGTAGCGGTCTCCCACAGCTCCTACAATGAGCAGTTCTTC
CASSVAVSHSSYNEQFF
>.|TRBJ1-1|TRBV19|.
TGTGCCAGTAGTATAGAAGCGGGCGTTGAAGCTTTCTTT
CASSIEAGVEAFF
>.|TRBJ1-2|TRBV30|few
TGTGCCTGGACTCACTGGGCCAACTATGGCTACACCTTC
CAWTHWANYGYTF
>TRBD1|TRBJ1-2|TRBV29-1|once
TGCAGCGTTCGCGGGACAGCCGTGGGGGACTATGGCTACACCTTC
CSVRGTAVGDYGYTF
>.|TRBJ2-7|TRBV11-2|.
TGTGCCAGCAGCTTAGATCGCAGGGGCGAGCAGTACTTC
CASSLDRRGEQYF
>TRBD2|TRBJ2-7|TRBV18|.
TGTGCCAGCTCACCACAACTAGCGGGAGTGAGATACGAGCAGTACTTC
CASSPQLAGVRYEQYF
>.|TRBJ2-2|TRBV5-1|.
TGCGCCAGCAGCACCGGTTCGAACACCGGGGAGCTGTTTTTT
CASSTGSNTGELFF
>TRBD2|TRBJ2-7|TRBV5-6|.
TGTGCCAGCAGTCCGACTAGCGGGACGAGCGAGCAGTACTTC
CASSPTSGTSEQYF
>TRBD1|TRBJ2-7|TRBV5-6|.
TGTGCCAGCAGCTCACCGGGACAGGGGTTATCGGTCTACGAGCAGTACTTC
CASSSPGQGLSVYEQYF
>.|TRBJ1-1|TRBV5-1|.
TGCGCCAGCAGCCCCCGGGCGACGAACACTGAAGCTTTCTTT
CASSPRATNTEAFF
>TRBD1|TRBJ2-3|TRBV10-3|.
TGTGCCATCAGTGAAAGGGGACAGAGCACAGATACGCAGTATTTT
CAISERGQSTDTQYF
>.|TRBJ2-5|TRBV6-5|.
TGTGCCAGCAGTTACTCGAAATTTGGGACCCAGTACTTC
CASSYSKFGTQYF
>TRBD2|TRBJ2-7|TRBV10-3|.
TGTGCCATCAGTGAGAGATTGAGCGGGGTGACCTACGAGCAGTACTTC
CAISERLSGVTYEQYF
>.|TRBJ2-7|TRBV11-2|.
TGTGCCAGCAGCTTAAATGACAGACCGGGTGAGCAGTACTTC
CASSLNDRPGEQYF
>.|TRBJ1-1|TRBV2|.
TGTGCCAGCAATATGGGGCAGTGGACTGAAGCTTTCTTT
CASNMGQWTEAFF
>.|TRBJ2-3|TRBV9|.
TGTGCCAGCAGCGGCGGGACAGCCCGCACAGATACGCAGTATTTT
CASSGGTARTDTQYF
>.|TRBJ2-7|TRBV5-6|once
TGTGCCAGCAGCTTGCTAGATCGAAAGGTGGACGAGCAGTACTTC
CASSLLDRKVDEQYF
>.|TRBJ2-7|TRBV7-9|few
TGTGCCAGCAGCTCGGAAACAGGGCACGAGCAGTACTTC
CASSSETGHEQYF
>.|TRBJ2-7|TRBV7-2|.
TGTGCCAGCAGCACAAGGGCCCTCTACGAGCAGTACTTC
CASSTRALYEQYF
>.|TRBJ1-1|TRBV15|.
TGTGCCACCAGCGCCCCGGGGGACACTGAAGCTTTCTTT
CATSAPGDTEAFF